This TCR beta chain was captured by sequencing in a study of blood T cell repertoires in COVID-19. Between the trimmed V and J ends, which lost 6 bases and 7 bases, there was a span of 19 bases. The CDR3 sequence is 14 residues long. CDR1 MNHEY and CDR2 SVGEGT come from the germline V gene. Repertoires were generated with immunoSEQ multiplex PCR, while TCRdb's copy carries only in-frame clones and drops some. The repertoire has 15,000 or so clones, approximately 82% of them found once; the top ten carry about a sixth. The sequence came from a man in his forties with active or convalescent COVID-19. The sequenced sample consisted of peripheral blood. The genes are TRBV6-2 or TRBV6-3 and TRBJ2-7; D is ambiguous. The CDR3 spells CASSNLGSPREQYF. CDR3 nucleotides: TGTGCCAGCAGCAACCTCGGATCTCCGCGGGAGCAGTACTTC.